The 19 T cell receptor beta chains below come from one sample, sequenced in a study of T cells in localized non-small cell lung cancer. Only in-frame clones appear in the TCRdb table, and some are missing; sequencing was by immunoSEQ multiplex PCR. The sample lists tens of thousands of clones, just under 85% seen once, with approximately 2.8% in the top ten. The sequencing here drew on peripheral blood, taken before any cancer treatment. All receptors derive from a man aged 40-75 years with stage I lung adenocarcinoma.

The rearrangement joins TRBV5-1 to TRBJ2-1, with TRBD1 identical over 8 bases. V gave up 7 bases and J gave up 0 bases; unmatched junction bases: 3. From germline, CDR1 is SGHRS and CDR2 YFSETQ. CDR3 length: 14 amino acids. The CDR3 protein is CASGTGSSYNEQFF. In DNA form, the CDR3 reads TGCGCCAGCGGGACAGGTAGCTCCTACAATGAGCAGTTCTTC.

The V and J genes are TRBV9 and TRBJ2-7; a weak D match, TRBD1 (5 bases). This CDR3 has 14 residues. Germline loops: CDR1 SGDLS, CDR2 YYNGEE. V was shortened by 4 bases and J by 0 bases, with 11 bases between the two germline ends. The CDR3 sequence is CASSPRQSSYEQYF. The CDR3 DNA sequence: TGTGCCAGCAGCCCCCGACAGAGCTCCTACGAGCAGTACTTC.

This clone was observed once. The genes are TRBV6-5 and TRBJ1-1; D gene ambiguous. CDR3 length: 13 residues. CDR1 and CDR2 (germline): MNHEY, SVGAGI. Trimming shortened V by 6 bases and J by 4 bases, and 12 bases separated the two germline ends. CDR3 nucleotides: TGTGCCAGCAGCTCTCGGGCCTCCACTGAAGCTTTCTTT. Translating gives CASSSRASTEAFF.

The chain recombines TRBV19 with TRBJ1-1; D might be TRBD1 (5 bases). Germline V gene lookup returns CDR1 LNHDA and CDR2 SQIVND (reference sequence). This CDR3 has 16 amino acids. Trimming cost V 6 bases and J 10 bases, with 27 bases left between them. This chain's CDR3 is CASSPGMGRGVVAAFF. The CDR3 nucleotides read TGTGCCAGTAGCCCGGGGATGGGACGCGGAGTTGTAGCAGCTTTCTTT.

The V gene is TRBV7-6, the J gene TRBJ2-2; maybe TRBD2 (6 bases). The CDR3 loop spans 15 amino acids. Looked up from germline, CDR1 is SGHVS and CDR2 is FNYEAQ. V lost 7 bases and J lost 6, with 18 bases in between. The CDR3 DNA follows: TGTGCCAGCACCATCGGGGCAGGGAGGTCCGGGGAGCTGTTTTTT. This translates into CASTIGAGRSGELFF. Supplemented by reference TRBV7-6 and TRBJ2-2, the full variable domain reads GAGVSQSPRYKVTKRGQDVALRCDPISGHVSLYWYRQALGQGPEFLTYFNYEAQQDKSGLPNDRFSAERPEGSISTLTIQRTEQRDSAMYRCASTIGAGRSGELFFGEGSRLTVL.

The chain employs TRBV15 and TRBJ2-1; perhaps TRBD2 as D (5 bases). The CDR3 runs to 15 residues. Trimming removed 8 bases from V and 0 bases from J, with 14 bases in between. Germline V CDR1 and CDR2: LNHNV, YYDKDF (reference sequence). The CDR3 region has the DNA TGTGCCACCGCCCGGGATGTCTACTCCTACAATGAGCAGTTCTTC. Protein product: CATARDVYSYNEQFF.

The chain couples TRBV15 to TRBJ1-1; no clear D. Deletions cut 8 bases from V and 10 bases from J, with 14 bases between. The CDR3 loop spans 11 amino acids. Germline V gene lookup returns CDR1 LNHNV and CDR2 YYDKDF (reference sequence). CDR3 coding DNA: TGTGCCACCGGGCACCTAATGCCAGCTTTCTTT. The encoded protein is CATGHLMPAFF.

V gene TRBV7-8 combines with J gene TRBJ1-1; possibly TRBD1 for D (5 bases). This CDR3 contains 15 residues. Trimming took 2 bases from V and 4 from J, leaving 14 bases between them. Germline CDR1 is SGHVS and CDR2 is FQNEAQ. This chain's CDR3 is CASSLFGGAGTEAFF. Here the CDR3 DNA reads TGTGCCAGCAGCTTATTTGGAGGGGCGGGCACTGAAGCTTTCTTT.

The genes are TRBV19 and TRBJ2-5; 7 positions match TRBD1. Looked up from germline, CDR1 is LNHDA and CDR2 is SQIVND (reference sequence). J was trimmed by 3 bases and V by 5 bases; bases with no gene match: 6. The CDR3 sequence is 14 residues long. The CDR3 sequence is CASSPQGNKETQYF. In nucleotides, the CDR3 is TGTGCCAGTAGTCCACAGGGGAACAAAGAGACCCAGTACTTC.

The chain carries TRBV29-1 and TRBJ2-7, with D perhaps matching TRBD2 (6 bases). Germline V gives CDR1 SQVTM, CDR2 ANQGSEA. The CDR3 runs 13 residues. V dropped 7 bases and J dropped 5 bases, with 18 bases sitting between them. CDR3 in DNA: TGCAGCGCTGTGGGAGGTCAGACTCACGAGCAGTACTTC. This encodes CSAVGGQTHEQYF.

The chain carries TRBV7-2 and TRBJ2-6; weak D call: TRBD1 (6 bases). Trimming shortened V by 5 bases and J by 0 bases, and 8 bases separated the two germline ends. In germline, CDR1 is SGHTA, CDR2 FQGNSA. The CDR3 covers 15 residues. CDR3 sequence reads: CASSRGGSGANVLTF. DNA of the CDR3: TGTGCCAGCAGCCGAGGGGGCTCTGGGGCCAACGTCCTGACTTTC.

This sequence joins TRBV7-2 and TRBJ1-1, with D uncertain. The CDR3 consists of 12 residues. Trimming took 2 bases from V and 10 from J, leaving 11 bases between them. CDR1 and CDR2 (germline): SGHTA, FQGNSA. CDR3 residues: CASSLSATPAFF. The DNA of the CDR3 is TGTGCCAGCAGCTTATCCGCAACCCCAGCTTTCTTT.

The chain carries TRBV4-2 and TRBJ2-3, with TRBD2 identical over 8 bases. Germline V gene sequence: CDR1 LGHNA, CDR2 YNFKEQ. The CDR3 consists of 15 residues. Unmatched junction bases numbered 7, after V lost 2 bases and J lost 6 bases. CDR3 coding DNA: TGTGCCAGCAGCCAATCGTCTAGCGGGTCCGATACGCAGTATTTT. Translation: CASSQSSSGSDTQYF.

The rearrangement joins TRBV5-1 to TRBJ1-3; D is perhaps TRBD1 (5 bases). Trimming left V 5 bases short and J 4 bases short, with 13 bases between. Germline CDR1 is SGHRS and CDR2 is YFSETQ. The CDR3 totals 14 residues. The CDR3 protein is CASSPGQEGNTIYF. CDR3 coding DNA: TGCGCCAGCAGTCCGGGGCAGGAAGGAAACACCATATATTTT.

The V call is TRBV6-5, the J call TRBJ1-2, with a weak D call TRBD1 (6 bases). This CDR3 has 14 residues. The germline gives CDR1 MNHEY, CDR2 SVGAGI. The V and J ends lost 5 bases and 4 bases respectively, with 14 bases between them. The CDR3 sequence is CASSLQTGTYGYTF. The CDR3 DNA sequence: TGTGCCAGCAGTCTCCAGACAGGCACCTATGGCTACACCTTC.

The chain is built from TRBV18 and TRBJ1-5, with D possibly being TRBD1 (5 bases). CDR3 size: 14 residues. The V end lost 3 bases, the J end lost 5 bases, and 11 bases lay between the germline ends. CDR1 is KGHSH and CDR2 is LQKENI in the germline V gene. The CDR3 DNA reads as TGTGCCAGCTCACCGGGGCAGTCTCATCAGCCCCAGCATTTT. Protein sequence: CASSPGQSHQPQHF.

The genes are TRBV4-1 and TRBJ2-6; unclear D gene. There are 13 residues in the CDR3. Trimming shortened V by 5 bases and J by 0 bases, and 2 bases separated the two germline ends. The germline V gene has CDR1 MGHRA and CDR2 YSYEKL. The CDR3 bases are TGCGCCAGCAGCAGCTCTGGGGCCAACGTCCTGACTTTC. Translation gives CASSSSGANVLTF.

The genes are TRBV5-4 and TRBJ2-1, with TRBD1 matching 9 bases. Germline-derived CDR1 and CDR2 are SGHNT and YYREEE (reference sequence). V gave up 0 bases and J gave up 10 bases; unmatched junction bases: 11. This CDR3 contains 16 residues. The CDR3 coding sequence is TGTGCCAGCAGCTTGGGTCCGGACAGGGGACGTCGCGAGCAGTTCTTC. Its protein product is CASSLGPDRGRREQFF. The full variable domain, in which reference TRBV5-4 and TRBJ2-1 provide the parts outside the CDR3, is ETGVTQSPTHLIKTRGQQVTLRCSSQSGHNTVSWYQQALGQGPQFIFQYYREEENGRGNFPPRFSGLQFPNYSSELNVNALELDDSALYLCASSLGPDRGRREQFFGPGTRLTVL.

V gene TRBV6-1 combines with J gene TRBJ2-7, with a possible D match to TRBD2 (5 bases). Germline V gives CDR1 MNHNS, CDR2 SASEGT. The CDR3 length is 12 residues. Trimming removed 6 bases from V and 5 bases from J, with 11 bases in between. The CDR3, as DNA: TGTGCCAGCAGGTCGTCGGGGAACGAGCAGTACTTC. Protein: CASRSSGNEQYF.